This is a list of T cell receptor beta chains from one sample in a study of T cells expressing NK-cell markers. TCRdb reprocessed the 5' RACE reads, with one entry per CDR3 protein and no DNA. The table counts about 260,000 distinct CDR3 sequences; roughly 0.4% lies in the top ten. Source material: blood T cells: a sorted CD56 or NKG2C T cell subset, CD4+ or CD8+ T cells, or bulk PBMC T cells (not recorded which). These receptors came from a man aged 18 to 35 in good health. Each CDR3 is given with its conserved first and last residue.

v_gene,j_gene,CDR3aa
TRBV29-1,TRBJ2-3,CSARQLFTDTQYF
TRBV28,TRBJ2-7,CASSQGAPYEQYF
TRBV5-1,TRBJ1-5,CASSLGSGGNQPQHF
TRBV7-9,TRBJ1-2,CASSSRRGHYGYTF
TRBV12-3/TRBV12-4,TRBJ2-1,CASSPVIGLAGRGFF
TRBV12-3/TRBV12-4,TRBJ2-1,CASSPRVTLLYNEQFF
TRBV12-3/TRBV12-4,TRBJ2-3,CASSLSGTFLTDTQYF
TRBV20-1,TRBJ2-2,CSATRNTGELFF
TRBV3-1,TRBJ1-2,CASRKQGDGYTF
TRBV29-1,TRBJ2-1,CSVRKGVNEQFF
TRBV5-4,TRBJ1-5,CASSLGGGGDNQPQHF
TRBV25-1,TRBJ2-3,CASMKAGIRDTQYF
TRBV23-1,TRBJ2-2,CASSQSSKERLGELFF
TRBV4-2,TRBJ2-1,CASSQEFSGWAEMYEQFF
TRBV6-5,TRBJ2-4,CASSLGHGIQYF
TRBV7-6,TRBJ2-5,CASSLLGSLQETQYF
TRBV7-6,TRBJ2-4,CASSQAKGAKNIQYF
TRBV16,TRBJ2-7,CASSHGQVYEQYF
TRBV7-2,TRBJ2-5,CASSLRGGTVETQYF
TRBV27,TRBJ2-6,CASSLYSSGANVLTF
TRBV12-3/TRBV12-4,TRBJ2-2,CASSPSSTAAGELFF
TRBV12-3/TRBV12-4,TRBJ2-1,CASSWFSSYNEQFF
TRBV29-1,TRBJ2-3,CSVASGRAVDTQYF
TRBV6-4,TRBJ1-5,CASSETVGLGQPQHF
TRBV25-1,TRBJ2-7,CASSDYSSRGQYF
TRBV19,TRBJ1-6,CASRGVTEYNSPLHF
TRBV20-1,TRBJ2-2,CSAGKNTGELFF
TRBV6-1,TRBJ1-1,CASSDVPAGAFF
TRBV7-2,TRBJ2-3,CASSPGPSSTDTQYF
TRBV6-2/TRBV6-3,TRBJ2-1,CASRIAGGPYEQFF
TRBV20-1,TRBJ2-1,CSARSFSSGNNEQFF
TRBV5-1,TRBJ2-1,CASSLPGFSYNEQFF
TRBV6-1,TRBJ1-6,CASRAGQGNNSPLHF
TRBV20-1,TRBJ1-1,CESGDLNTEAFF
TRBV12-3/TRBV12-4,TRBJ1-5,CASSLRGWAQHF
TRBV12-3/TRBV12-4,TRBJ2-2,CASSQDRLGTGELFF